The TCR beta chain under discussion was sequenced for a study of blood T cell repertoires in COVID-19. As for the study in general: In each case, the material was cDNA or gDNA derived from T cells, B-cell-depleted T cells, or PBMCs.

In the authors' methods: From reference gene primer amplification, estimates of nucleated cell counts were derived. The repertoire was sequenced with immunoSEQ multiplex PCR; TCRdb's copy has only in-frame clones and lacks some. V and J calls and clone size follow that table, whereas D and trimming were derived from the DNA. The sample carries some 300,000 clones, approximately 90% recorded once. V lost 6 bases to trimming and J lost 10 bases, with 13 bases between them. CDR1 and CDR2 from the germline V gene are KGHSH and LQKENI. The CDR3 is made up of 12 amino acids. Sequencing was done on a sample of peripheral blood. The sequence was collected from a young woman who had recovered from COVID-19. V and J are TRBV18 and TRBJ2-1; D is ambiguous. The CDR3 nucleotides are TGTGCCAGCTCCTTCCTAAGAGAGGAGCAGTTCTTC. Its translation: CASSFLREEQFF.